Shown below are 29 T cell receptor beta chains from a single sample sequenced in a study of T cell clones after liver transplantation (dated by TCRdb to the late 2010s). Library preparation was by the immunoSEQ multiplex PCR assay. TCRdb provides this immuneACCESS table in a form limited to in-frame rearrangements. Some clones are lacking; in checked studies, under half of them reflect an unresolved V gene, and why the rest are absent is not known. For this sample the table gives about 71,000 clones, of which about four fifths were detected only once. The ten largest clones represent approximately 0.77% of the sample. This material consisted of CD4+ T cells from blood, taken 12 months after liver transplant. These receptors originate from a human patient who received a liver transplant. In transplant recipients, some T cells may be of donor rather than host origin.

Here the CDR3 reads CASSTTWSSTDTQYF. As DNA, the CDR3 is TGTGCCAGTAGTACGACTTGGTCAAGCACAGATACGCAGTATTTT. This chain links TRBV19 with TRBJ2-3; D is unresolved. CDR3 size: 15 residues. The ends were cut back, 4 bases at V and 0 bases at J, with 11 bases in the middle. Germline V gives CDR1 LNHDA, CDR2 SQIVND (reference sequence).

The rearrangement joins TRBV7-6 to TRBJ2-7; tentatively, D is TRBD1 or TRBD2 (6 bases each). The germline V gene has CDR1 SGHVS and CDR2 FNYEAQ. V lost 5 bases and J lost 2, with 19 bases in between. CDR3 size: 16 residues. The CDR3 DNA reads TGTGCCAGCAGCCCCCGGGGGCGGGTCGTTACCTACGAGCAGTACTTC. It yields the protein CASSPRGRVVTYEQYF.

This chain connects TRBV28 to TRBJ1-4; TRBD1 agrees at 8 bases. CDR1 is MDHEN and CDR2 is SYDVKM in the germline V gene. The junction had 5 bases not matched to a gene; V was cut back by 1 base and J by 7 bases. The length of the CDR3 is 15 residues. CDR3: CASSLFQGAVEKLFF. DNA of the CDR3: TGTGCCAGCAGTTTATTCCAGGGGGCGGTTGAAAAACTGTTTTTT.

The chain combines TRBV30 with TRBJ1-1; D ambiguous. This CDR3 comprises 15 residues. The V gene lost 1 base and the J gene lost 5 bases, with 17 bases spanning the gap. The germline V gene encodes CDR1 GTSNPN and CDR2 SVGIG (reference sequence). The CDR3 DNA reads TGTGCCTGGAGTGGGGCCCCAACGCTAGGGACTGAAGCTTTCTTT. Translation: CAWSGAPTLGTEAFF. Full variable domain (outside the CDR3, taken from reference TRBV30 and TRBJ1-1): SQTIHQWPATLVQPVGSPLSLECTVEGTSNPNLYWYRQAAGRGLQLLFYSVGIGQISSEVPQNLSASRPQDRQFILSSKKLLLSDSGFYLCAWSGAPTLGTEAFFGQGTRLTVV.

Turning to this clone: One junction end disagrees with the germline gene, perhaps due to a read error. This chain joins TRBV6-6 and TRBJ1-2; D gene ambiguous. The CDR3 sequence is 13 residues long. From germline, CDR1 is MNHNY and CDR2 SVGAGI (reference sequence). The CDR3 bases are TGTGCCAGCAGTTACGAGAGGGATTATGGCTACATCTTC. Translated: CASSYERDYGYIF.

This clone was detected once. The V gene is TRBV6-6, the J gene TRBJ1-1; D gene unclear. From germline, CDR1 is MNHNY and CDR2 SVGAGI (reference sequence). The length of the CDR3 is 15 residues. Trimming took 2 bases from V and 0 from J, leaving 10 bases between them. CDR3 region: CASSYRGSMNTEAFF. Written as DNA, the CDR3 is TGTGCCAGCAGTTACCGGGGATCCATGAACACTGAAGCTTTCTTT.

The chain recombines TRBV7-9 with TRBJ2-1, with no clear D. V lost 6 bases and J lost 6, with 15 bases in between. The CDR3 consists of 14 residues. The germline V gene encodes CDR1 SEHNR and CDR2 FQNEAQ (reference sequence). CDR3 bases: TGTGCCAGCAGTCTAACGGACGTGGGCAATGAGCAGTTCTTC. Protein sequence: CASSLTDVGNEQFF.

The chain joins TRBV6-5 to TRBJ2-7; D might be TRBD1 or TRBD2, each matching 5 bases. The CDR3 is 12 residues long. The ends were cut back, 2 bases at V and 5 bases at J, with 7 bases in the middle. CDR1 and CDR2 from the germline V gene are MNHEY and SVGAGI. The CDR3 sequence is CASSYPGHEQYF. The DNA for the CDR3 is TGTGCCAGCAGTTACCCGGGACACGAGCAGTACTTC.

The gene calls are TRBV5-6 and TRBJ2-5, with D unclear. Per germline, CDR1 SGHDT and CDR2 YYEEEE. Trimming removed 2 bases from V and 4 bases from J, with 3 bases in between. The CDR3 loop spans 11 amino acids. The CDR3 reads CASSFLETQYF. The CDR3 nucleotides are TGTGCCAGCAGCTTTCTAGAGACCCAGTACTTC.

The chain employs TRBV28 and TRBJ2-5; TRBD2 matches at 7 bases. The CDR3 is made up of 14 amino acids. The germline gives CDR1 MDHEN, CDR2 SYDVKM. Trimming cost V 5 bases and J 2 bases; bases outside gene matches: 5. Here the CDR3 reads CASSSGTIQETQYF. Written as DNA, the CDR3 is TGTGCCAGCAGTAGCGGGACGATTCAAGAGACCCAGTACTTC.

This clone was observed a single time. This sequence joins TRBV7-2 and TRBJ2-6; 7 positions match TRBD1. Trimming cost V 2 bases and J 0 bases; bases outside gene matches: 7. Germline-derived CDR1 and CDR2 are SGHTA and FQGNSA. The CDR3 runs to 18 residues. CDR3 sequence reads: CASSLRVRGISGANVLTF. DNA for the CDR3: TGTGCCAGCAGCTTACGGGTCAGGGGGATCTCTGGGGCCAACGTCCTGACTTTC.

The chain carries TRBV6-1 and TRBJ2-5; 8 bases are shared with TRBD1. The CDR3 contains 15 residues. Germline-derived CDR1 and CDR2 are MNHNS and SASEGT. The V and J ends lost 7 bases and 3 bases, in that order; junction bases with no gene match: 10. The CDR3 sequence: CASTRDRRREETQYF. CDR3 nucleotide sequence: TGTGCCAGCACCCGGGACAGGCGAAGAGAAGAGACCCAGTACTTC.

V and J are TRBV19 and TRBJ2-6; D is unclear. Germline V lookup: CDR1 LNHDA, CDR2 SQIVND (reference sequence). Trimming took 6 bases from V and 0 from J, leaving 12 bases between them. The CDR3 spans 16 residues. The chain's CDR3 is CASSTLQVSGANVLTF. The CDR3 bases are TGTGCCAGTAGCACCCTTCAAGTCTCTGGGGCCAACGTCCTGACTTTC.

V usage is TRBV2 and J usage is TRBJ1-5, with D perhaps TRBD1 (6 bases). This CDR3 contains 14 residues. The V and J ends lost 2 bases and 7 bases respectively, with 12 bases between them. CDR1 and CDR2 (germline): SNHLY, FYNNEI. In DNA form, the CDR3 reads TGTGCCAGCAGTGAAACAGGGAAGTCGCAGCCCCAGCATTTT. Its protein is CASSETGKSQPQHF.

This chain joins TRBV2 and TRBJ2-7, with no clear D. Trimming left V 4 bases short and J 0 bases short, with 10 bases between. The CDR3 runs to 14 residues. CDR1 and CDR2 from the germline V gene are SNHLY and FYNNEI. The CDR3 spells CASSASALSYEQYF. CDR3 nucleotide sequence: TGTGCCAGCAGTGCGAGTGCTCTCTCCTACGAGCAGTACTTC.

The chain combines TRBV19 with TRBJ2-1; possibly TRBD2 for D (5 bases). This CDR3 region has 14 residues. Per the germline V gene, CDR1 is LNHDA and CDR2 is SQIVND (reference sequence). V dropped 6 bases and J dropped 10 bases, with 19 bases sitting between them. CDR3 bases: TGTGCCAGTAGCCCCTTGCTTCAAGCGGCGGAGCAGTTCTTC. It encodes CASSPLLQAAEQFF.

This clone has just a few counts. Relative to the germline gene, one junction end is altered; a read error may explain this. This chain joins TRBV10-3 and TRBJ2-7; 9 bases map to TRBD1. The CDR3 is 15 residues long. CDR1 is ENHRY and CDR2 is SYGVKD in the germline V gene. The DNA of the CDR3 is TGTGCCATCAGTAAGTCCGGGACAGGGTTGGCCGAGCAGTACTTC. This encodes CAISKSGTGLAEQYF.

This chain uses TRBV6-1 with TRBJ2-7; TRBD1 might be the D (6 bases). Germline CDR1 and CDR2: MNHNS and SASEGT. The CDR3 has 14 amino acids. Trimming took 8 bases from V and 3 from J, leaving 17 bases between them. CDR3 sequence: CASSAAPGVYEQYF. CDR3 in DNA: TGTGCCAGCTCGGCCGCCCCAGGGGTCTACGAGCAGTACTTC.

The chain joins TRBV7-2 to TRBJ1-3; D remains ambiguous. The CDR3 sequence is 14 residues long. The germline V gene encodes CDR1 SGHTA and CDR2 FQGNSA. The ends were cut back, 5 bases at V and 2 bases at J, with 10 bases in the middle. This CDR3 is CASSLGFPGNTIYF. The CDR3 region has the DNA TGTGCCAGCAGCCTCGGGTTCCCTGGAAACACCATATATTTT.

CDR3 loop: CASRVTEGAEQYF. CDR3 in DNA: TGTGCCAGCAGGGTGACTGAGGGGGCCGAGCAGTACTTC. This chain links TRBV28 with TRBJ2-7; 7 bases map to TRBD1. CDR1 is MDHEN and CDR2 is SYDVKM in the germline V gene. V gave up 6 bases and J gave up 6 bases; unmatched junction bases: 8. This CDR3 comprises 13 residues.

This chain links TRBV5-1 with TRBJ2-7; D gene uncertain. In germline, CDR1 is SGHRS, CDR2 YFSETQ. This CDR3 has 15 residues. V lost 0 bases, J lost 2 bases, and 12 bases lay in between. The CDR3 here is CASSLGASQAYEQYF. CDR3 nucleotide sequence: TGCGCCAGCAGCTTGGGAGCCTCTCAGGCCTACGAGCAGTACTTC.

The gene calls are TRBV19 and TRBJ1-1, with a possible D match to TRBD1 (6 bases). CDR3 size: 15 residues. Per germline, CDR1 LNHDA and CDR2 SQIVND (reference sequence). Trimming took off 5 bases at V and 1 base at J, with 14 bases between the two ends. The CDR3 sequence: CASSGPGGRNTEAFF. The CDR3 DNA is TGTGCCAGTAGTGGGCCGGGGGGGCGGAACACTGAAGCTTTCTTT.

The chain employs TRBV6-4 and TRBJ2-4; perhaps TRBD1 as D (5 bases). Trimming removed 2 bases from V and 0 bases from J, with 8 bases in between. Germline lookup yields CDR1 MRHNA and CDR2 SNTAGT. The CDR3 is 15 amino acids. The CDR3 sequence is CASSDTGSAKNIQYF. CDR3 bases: TGTGCCAGCAGTGACACAGGTTCAGCCAAAAACATTCAGTACTTC.

This clone was recorded a few times. The chain employs TRBV2 and TRBJ2-2; no reliable D call. Germline V CDR1 and CDR2: SNHLY, FYNNEI. The CDR3 contains 14 residues. V was cut by 2 bases and J by 4 bases, with 8 bases left in between. The CDR3 spells CASSENYPTGELFF. CDR3 nucleotides: TGTGCCAGCAGTGAAAACTACCCCACCGGGGAGCTGTTTTTT.

The chain links TRBV5-1 to TRBJ1-2, with unresolved D. Looked up from germline, CDR1 is SGHRS and CDR2 is YFSETQ. The CDR3 consists of 15 residues. Trimming cost V 0 bases and J 2 bases, with 11 bases left between them. DNA of the CDR3: TGCGCCAGCAGCTTGGATGCCCGGACGAACTATGGCTACACCTTC. It translates to CASSLDARTNYGYTF.

V is TRBV9 and J is TRBJ1-4; 11 nucleotides line up with TRBD1. The V gene end was trimmed by 1 base and the J gene end by 7 bases; junction bases not matched to a gene: 3. The CDR3 contains 15 residues. Per the germline V gene, CDR1 is SGDLS and CDR2 is YYNGEE. Here the CDR3 DNA reads TGTGCCAGCAGCGTATCCGGGACAGGGGGTGAAAAACTGTTTTTT. This encodes CASSVSGTGGEKLFF. Combining the CDR3 with reference TRBV9 and TRBJ1-4 gives the whole variable domain DSGVTQTPKHLITATGQRVTLRCSPRSGDLSVYWYQQSLDQGLQFLIQYYNGEERAKGNILERFSAQQFPDLHSELNLSSLELGDSALYFCASSVSGTGGEKLFFGSGTQLSVL.

The chain is built from TRBV7-2 and TRBJ2-7, with 7 bases identical to TRBD1. This CDR3 region has 14 residues. The V and J ends lost 4 bases and 4 bases, in that order; junction bases with no gene match: 7. Germline V gene sequence: CDR1 SGHTA, CDR2 FQGNSA. CDR3 in amino acids: CASSSAGTAYEQYF. The CDR3 bases are TGTGCCAGCAGCTCCGCCGGGACAGCATACGAGCAGTACTTC.

This clone came up a few times. The rearrangement links TRBV28 to TRBJ1-5; D may be TRBD1 (5 bases). This CDR3 is 17 amino acids long. The V end was cut by 7 bases, the J end by 0 bases, with 19 bases between. Germline V gene sequence: CDR1 MDHEN, CDR2 SYDVKM. The CDR3 DNA is TGTGCCAGCATAACTCCCTCCGGGGCCCATAGCAATCAGCCCCAGCATTTT. It is translated as CASITPSGAHSNQPQHF.

This rearrangement joins TRBV28 to TRBJ2-1; a weak D match, TRBD2 (7 bases). This CDR3 comprises 15 residues. Trimming took 2 bases from V and 10 from J, leaving 18 bases between them. Germline-derived CDR1 and CDR2 are MDHEN and SYDVKM. The CDR3 loop reads CASSLNRGGDTEQFF. As DNA, the CDR3 is TGTGCCAGCAGTTTAAATAGGGGGGGAGACACCGAGCAGTTCTTC.